These T cell receptor beta chains were read from a single sample in a study of blood T cell repertoires in COVID-19. Produced via immunoSEQ multiplex PCR; TCRdb's table is partial and in-frame only. The table has more than 200,000 clones, roughly 80% seen once. The sample comprised peripheral blood. The receptors stem from a woman older than 75 with acute or convalescent COVID-19. Each CDR3 is given with its conserved first and last residue. Fields, in order: D gene, clone size, CDR3 length, V gene, J gene, CDR3 protein, CDR3 DNA. A D gene is named only where the DNA matches it firmly. The size of a clone is reported for some rows only, either as once, few or many, or as a class for expanded clones.

>TRBD2|-|16|TRBV5-1|TRBJ2-1
CASSLGASGEYNEQFF
TGCGCCAGCAGCTTAGGGGCTAGCGGGGAATACAATGAGCAGTTCTTC
>-|-|15|TRBV7-9|TRBJ2-7
CASSLVTRGAGEQYF
TGTGCCAGCAGCTTAGTAACTCGGGGGGCGGGCGAGCAGTACTTC
>TRBD1|-|14|TRBV10-3|TRBJ1-2
CAINDGTANYGYTF
TGTGCCATCAACGATGGGACAGCTAACTATGGCTACACCTTC
>TRBD1|-|17|TRBV3-1/TRBV3-2|TRBJ2-3
CASSQGGGRGLTDTQYF
TGTGCCAGCAGCCAAGGCGGCGGCAGGGGGCTAACAGATACGCAGTATTTT
>-|-|15|TRBV6-5|TRBJ2-2
CASSRGPTNTGELFF
TGTGCCAGCAGTCGAGGGCCTACGAACACCGGGGAGCTGTTTTTT
>TRBD1|-|15|TRBV28|TRBJ1-5
CASRQTGGPGQPQHF
TGTGCCAGCAGACAGACAGGGGGTCCCGGTCAGCCCCAGCATTTT
>-|-|16|TRBV5-1|TRBJ1-1
CASSLVGAGTNTEAFF
TGCGCCAGCAGCTTGGTGGGGGCAGGGACGAACACTGAAGCTTTCTTT
>-|-|13|TRBV7-2|TRBJ1-1
CASSLAVRTEAFF
TGTGCCAGCAGCCTAGCCGTCCGCACTGAAGCTTTCTTT
>-|-|13|TRBV19|TRBJ1-1
CATRLGMNTEAFF
TGTGCCACCCGACTAGGGATGAACACTGAAGCTTTCTTT
>-|-|15|TRBV9|TRBJ2-1
CASSVQGGSYNEQFF
TGTGCCAGCAGCGTCCAGGGAGGCTCCTACAATGAGCAGTTCTTC
>-|-|14|TRBV6-5|TRBJ1-2
CASVERGGRGGYTF
TGTGCCAGCGTCGAGAGAGGGGGTAGGGGTGGCTACACCTTC
>TRBD1|-|13|TRBV19|TRBJ1-5
CASMDRGLQPQHF
TGTGCCAGTATGGACAGGGGGCTTCAGCCCCAGCATTTT
>-|-|13|TRBV7-9|TRBJ1-4
CASSPGTWEKLFF
TGTGCCAGCAGCCCCGGGACTTGGGAAAAACTGTTTTTT
>-|-|19|TRBV5-1|TRBJ2-3
CASSLEEDTGWGGTDTQYF
TGCGCCAGCAGCCTGGAGGAGGACACAGGGTGGGGAGGCACAGATACGCAGTATTTT
>-|-|13|TRBV28|TRBJ1-6
CASTTRGNSPLHF
TGTGCCAGCACCACAAGGGGTAATTCACCCCTCCACTTT
>TRBD2|-|18|TRBV5-1|TRBJ2-5
CASSLPGLAGGQGETQYF
TGCGCCAGCTCACTCCCGGGACTAGCGGGGGGGCAAGGCGAGACCCAGTACTTC
>-|-|16|TRBV4-2|TRBJ2-7
CASSQGLYEVPYEQYF
TGTGCCAGCAGCCAAGGTCTCTATGAGGTACCCTACGAGCAGTACTTC
>TRBD1|once|14|TRBV7-3|TRBJ2-2
CASGQRPNTGELFF
TGTGCCTCGGGACAGCGCCCGAACACCGGGGAGCTGTTTTTT
>TRBD1|-|14|TRBV19|TRBJ2-5
CASSIQGAQETQYF
TGTGCCAGTAGTATACAGGGGGCGCAAGAGACCCAGTACTTC
>-|-|14|TRBV19|TRBJ1-4
CASSHSATNEKLFF
TGTGCCAGTAGCCACAGTGCAACTAATGAAAAACTGTTTTTT
>-|-|13|TRBV10-3|TRBJ1-1
CAIRTGLDTEAFF
TGTGCCATCAGAACAGGGCTGGACACTGAAGCTTTCTTT
>-|once|14|TRBV7-9|TRBJ1-6
CASSHGLRDSPLHF
TGTGCCAGCAGCCATGGACTACGCGATTCACCCCTCCACTTT
>-|-|15|TRBV2|TRBJ2-6
CASSERYSGANVLTF
TGTGCCAGCAGTGAGCGGTACTCTGGGGCCAACGTCCTGACTTTC
>TRBD1|-|14|TRBV6-5|TRBJ1-2
CASSYGQGARGYTF
TGTGCCAGCAGTTATGGACAGGGGGCCAGGGGCTACACCTTC